One and the same sample provided the 8 T cell receptor beta chains below, sequenced in a study of low-dose radiotherapy and immunotherapy resistance in tumors. Covering alpha and beta chains, TRAV- and TRBV-specific primers were used for the first-strand cDNA. TCRs were amplified for approximately 22 PCR cycles with a constant-region primer and V-primer adapter. TCRdb re-called the reads through MiXCR, storing one row per CDR3 protein. This table holds some 15,000 distinct CDR3 sequences, 49% found once. These TCRs come from a human donor with advanced metastatic prostate, ovarian, gallbladder or colorectal cancer (not recorded which). This table probably holds off-target reads from a library built for another chain.

This chain links TRBV28 with TRBJ2-7; D possibly corresponds to TRBD2 (7 bases). Between the trimmed V and J ends, which lost 1 base and 6 bases, there was a span of 16 bases. The germline V gene has CDR1 MDHEN and CDR2 SYDVKM. The CDR3 extends over 15 amino acids. The CDR3 sequence: CASSLSGQGRGEQYF. Here the CDR3 DNA reads TGTGCCAGCAGTTTATCCGGCCAGGGGAGGGGCGAGCAGTACTTC. Complete variable domain (other parts from reference TRBV28 and TRBJ2-7): DVKVTQSSRYLVKRTGEKVFLECVQDMDHENMFWYRQDPGLGLRLIYFSYDVKMKEKGDIPEGYSVSREKKERFSLILESASTNQTSMYLCASSLSGQGRGEQYFGPGTRLTVT.

This clonotype was detected only a few times. V gene TRBV28 combines with J gene TRBJ2-7; the D is unclear. The V gene's germline CDR1 is MDHEN and CDR2 SYDVKM. CDR3 length: 11 residues. Trimming removed 7 bases from V and 7 bases from J, with 11 bases in between. In nucleotides, the CDR3 is TGTGCCAGCAAGGGTCGGAAAGAGCAGTACTTC. Translating it yields CASKGRKEQYF. Combining the CDR3 with reference TRBV28 and TRBJ2-7 gives the whole variable domain DVKVTQSSRYLVKRTGEKVFLECVQDMDHENMFWYRQDPGLGLRLIYFSYDVKMKEKGDIPEGYSVSREKKERFSLILESASTNQTSMYLCASKGRKEQYFGPGTRLTVT.

The V and J genes are TRBV5-4 and TRBJ2-1, with 8 bases aligning to TRBD2. This CDR3 region has 15 residues. Looked up from germline, CDR1 is SGHNT and CDR2 is YYREEE (reference sequence). With V trimmed by 5 bases and J by 5 bases, 9 bases remained unmatched. The CDR3 DNA follows: TGTGCCAGCAGACCCCCCGGGACTAGAAACAATGAGCAGTTCTTC. Translation: CASRPPGTRNNEQFF.

The chain recombines TRBV2 with TRBJ1-5; D is perhaps TRBD1 (5 bases). CDR1 is SNHLY, CDR2 FYNNEI, per germline. Between the trimmed V and J ends, which lost 6 bases and 7 bases, there was a span of 16 bases. This CDR3 comprises 14 residues. CDR3 sequence reads: CASRALRGEQPQHF. The CDR3 nucleotides read TGTGCCAGCAGGGCCTTGAGGGGTGAACAGCCCCAGCATTTT.

The chain carries TRBV5-1 and TRBJ1-1; 8 bases fit TRBD1. The CDR3 is made up of 15 amino acids. J lost 4 bases, V lost 2 bases, and 7 bases had no gene match. Germline lookup yields CDR1 SGHRS and CDR2 YFSETQ. The CDR3 DNA follows: TGCGCCAGCAGCTTAAACCGGGACAGGTTCACTGAAGCTTTCTTT. Its translation: CASSLNRDRFTEAFF.

This clonotype was seen more than once but under ten times. V and J are TRBV29-1 and TRBJ2-1; 8 positions match TRBD2. The CDR3 loop spans 15 amino acids. CDR1 is SQVTM and CDR2 is ANQGSEA in the germline V gene. V lost 6 bases to trimming and J lost 0 bases; unmatched junction nucleotides: 7. This CDR3 reads CSVRGGGSSYNEQFF. The CDR3 DNA follows: TGCAGCGTCAGGGGCGGGGGGAGCTCCTACAATGAGCAGTTCTTC.

The rearrangement joins TRBV10-2 to TRBJ2-7; possibly TRBD2 for D (5 bases). The CDR3 has 13 amino acids. V was cut by 4 bases and J by 4 bases, with 11 bases left in between. The germline V gene has CDR1 WSHSY and CDR2 SAAADI. In DNA form, the CDR3 reads TGCGCCAGCAGTGCTACGGGGATATACGAGCAGTACTTC. The encoded protein is CASSATGIYEQYF.

V gene TRBV4-1 combines with J gene TRBJ1-1, with D tentatively TRBD1 (6 bases). CDR3 length equals 13 residues. Germline CDR1 MGHRA, CDR2 YSYEKL. V lost 6 bases and J 5 bases, leaving 13 bases between the germline ends. CDR3 nucleotides: TGCGCCAGCAGAGAAGGGGGAAGGACTGAAGCTTTCTTT. Residues: CASREGGRTEAFF.